The sample holds a few counts of the clone carrying this TCR beta chain. The sample is drawn from a study of T cells after yellow fever vaccination. V shed 7 bases and J shed 4 bases, with 16 bases lying between them. The V gene's germline CDR1 is SQVTM and CDR2 ANQGSEA. CDR3 length equals 13 residues. TCRdb reanalysed the 5' RACE reads using MiXCR and keeps one entry per CDR3 protein. The table shows 70,000 or so distinct CDR3 sequences, with about 7.3% occurring only once. The source of this sequence is a man younger than 35 who received the YFV17D yellow fever vaccine. Sequenced here: CD8+ T cells sorted from PBMCs, sampled roughly 10 days after the first yellow fever vaccination. The chain joins TRBV29-1 to TRBJ1-1; a weak D match, TRBD1 (6 bases). The CDR3 DNA reads TGCAGCGGCTACCCGGGACAACTCACTGAAGCTTTCTTT. Its protein is CSGYPGQLTEAFF.